This T cell receptor beta chain was documented in a study of OX40 agonist ivuxolimab in advanced cancers. Study information: Partial responses were recorded for three patients, including one with hepatocellular carcinoma and two with cutaneous melanoma.

In regard to this clone: Its antigen is not identified.

Study findings and constraints: The antigen specificity of the peripheral T cells (those that were expanded) was not determined.

Assay: immunoSEQ multiplex PCR; the TCRdb copy retains only in-frame clones and omits some. The sample has more than 45,000 clones, roughly 83% seen once. This clonotype was sampled from an adult with an advanced solid tumor such as melanoma, head and neck, liver or kidney cancer. Sequencing used CD4+ or CD8+ T cells sorted from blood, obtained in a trial of the OX40 agonist ivuxolimab.

The CDR3 DNA reads TGTGCCAGCAGCCACCCGACCGGGGTGGAGACCCAGTACTTC. Amino acids: CASSHPTGVETQYF. The J gene is TRBJ2-5, the V gene TRBV11-3; D is perhaps TRBD2 (5 bases). Germline-derived CDR1 and CDR2 are SGHNT and YENEEA. CDR3 length: 14 amino acids. V lost 5 bases and J 5 bases, leaving 15 bases between the germline ends. The full variable domain, its missing parts supplied by reference TRBV11-3 and TRBJ2-5, is EAGVVQSPRYKIIEKKQPVAFWCNPISGHNTLYWYLQNLGQGPELLIRYENEEAVDDSQLPKDRFSAERLKGVDSTLKIQPAELGDSAVYLCASSHPTGVETQYFGPGTRLLVL.